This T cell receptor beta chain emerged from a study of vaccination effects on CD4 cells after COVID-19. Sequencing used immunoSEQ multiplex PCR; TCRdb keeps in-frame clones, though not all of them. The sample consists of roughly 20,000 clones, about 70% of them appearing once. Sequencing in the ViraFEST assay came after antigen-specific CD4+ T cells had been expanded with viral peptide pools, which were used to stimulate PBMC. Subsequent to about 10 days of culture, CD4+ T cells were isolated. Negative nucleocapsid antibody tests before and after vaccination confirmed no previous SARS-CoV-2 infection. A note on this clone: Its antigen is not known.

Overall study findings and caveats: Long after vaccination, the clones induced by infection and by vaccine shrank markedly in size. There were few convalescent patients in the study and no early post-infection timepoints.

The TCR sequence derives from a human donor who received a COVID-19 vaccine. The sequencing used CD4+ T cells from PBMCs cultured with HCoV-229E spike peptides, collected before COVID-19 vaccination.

The CDR3 here is CASSKEVVTPYNEQFF. The DNA of the CDR3 is TGCGCCAGCAGCAAGGAGGTGGTAACACCTTACAATGAGCAGTTCTTC. The gene calls are TRBV5-1 and TRBJ2-1, with D tentatively TRBD2 (5 bases). The germline V gene encodes CDR1 SGHRS and CDR2 YFSETQ. The CDR3 runs 16 residues. V was pared by 4 bases and J by 4 bases, with 18 bases between.